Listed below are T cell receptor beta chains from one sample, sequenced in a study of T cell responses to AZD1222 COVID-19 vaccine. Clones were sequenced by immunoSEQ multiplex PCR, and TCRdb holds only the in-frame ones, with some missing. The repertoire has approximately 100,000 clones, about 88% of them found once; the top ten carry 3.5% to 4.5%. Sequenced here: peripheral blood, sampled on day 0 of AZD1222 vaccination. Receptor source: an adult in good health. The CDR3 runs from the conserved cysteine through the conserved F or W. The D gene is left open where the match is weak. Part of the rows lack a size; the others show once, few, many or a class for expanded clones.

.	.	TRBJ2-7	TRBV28	CASSLIPAVSYEQYF	TGTGCCAGCAGTTTGATCCCGGCGGTGTCCTACGAGCAGTACTTC
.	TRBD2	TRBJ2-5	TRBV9	CASSMTSVHMGETQYF	TGTGCCAGCAGCATGACTAGCGTCCATATGGGGGAGACCCAGTACTTC
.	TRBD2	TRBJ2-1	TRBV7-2	CASSLALAGGYNEQFF	TGTGCCAGCAGCTTAGCACTAGCGGGGGGCTACAATGAGCAGTTCTTC
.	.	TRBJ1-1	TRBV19	CASRLLGGSEAFF	TGTGCCAGTCGCTTACTGGGGGGTTCTGAAGCTTTCTTT
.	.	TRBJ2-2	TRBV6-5	CASSYQLGGELFF	TGTGCCAGCAGTTACCAGCTGGGCGGGGAGCTGTTTTTT
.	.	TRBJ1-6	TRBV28	CASSPSGYNSPLHF	TGTGCCAGCAGTCCAAGCGGGTATAATTCACCCCTCCACTTT
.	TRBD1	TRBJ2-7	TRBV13	CASSMDRTGSYEQYF	TGTGCCAGCAGCATGGACAGGACGGGCTCCTACGAGCAGTACTTC
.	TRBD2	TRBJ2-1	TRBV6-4	CASSESSGDYNEQFF	TGTGCCAGCAGTGAAAGTAGCGGGGATTACAATGAGCAGTTCTTC
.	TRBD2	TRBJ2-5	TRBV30	CAWGPGGETQYF	TGTGCCTGGGGACCGGGGGGTGAGACCCAGTACTTC
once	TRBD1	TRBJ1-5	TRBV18	CASSADRGLGNQPQHF	TGTGCCAGCTCAGCGGACAGGGGGCTAGGCAATCAGCCCCAGCATTTT
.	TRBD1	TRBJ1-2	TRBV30	CAWTGQGNYGYTF	TGTGCCTGGACCGGACAGGGGAACTATGGCTACACCTTC
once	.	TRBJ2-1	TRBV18	CASSPGGYNEQFF	TGTGCCAGCTCACCGGGCGGATACAATGAGCAGTTCTTC
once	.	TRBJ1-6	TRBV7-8	CASSSISGFLFTPLHF	TGTGCCAGCAGCTCAATTTCGGGGTTTTTATTTACACCCCTCCACTTT
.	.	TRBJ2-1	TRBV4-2	CASSAIGYHNEQFF	TGTGCCAGCAGCGCAATAGGTTACCACAATGAGCAGTTCTTC
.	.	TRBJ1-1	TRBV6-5	CASTRGEAYTEAFF	TGTGCCAGCACCCGGGGGGAGGCTTACACTGAAGCTTTCTTT
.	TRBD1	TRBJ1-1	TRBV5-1	CASSSILGGRRGNTEAFF	TGCGCCAGCAGCTCCATTCTAGGGGGCAGGAGAGGGAACACTGAAGCTTTCTTT
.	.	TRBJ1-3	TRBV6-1	CASSEAGGGGWAVNTIYF	TGTGCCAGCAGTGAAGCTGGTGGGGGGGGCTGGGCCGTGAACACCATATATTTT
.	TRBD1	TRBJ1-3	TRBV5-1	CASSPWTGERMNTIYF	TGCGCCAGCAGCCCCTGGACAGGGGAACGGATGAACACCATATATTTT
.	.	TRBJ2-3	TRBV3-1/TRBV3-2	CASSQAGGTDTQYF	TGTGCCAGCAGCCAAGCGGGGGGCACAGATACGCAGTATTTT
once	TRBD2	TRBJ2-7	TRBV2	CASIITSGATYEQYF	TGTGCCAGCATCATCACTAGCGGGGCAACCTACGAGCAGTACTTC
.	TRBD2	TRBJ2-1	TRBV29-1	CSVEVARGILTYNEQFF	TGCAGCGTTGAAGTTGCGCGGGGGATACTTACCTACAATGAGCAGTTCTTC
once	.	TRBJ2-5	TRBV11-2	CASSLSGFGQETQYF	TGTGCCAGCAGCTTAAGTGGGTTTGGGCAAGAGACCCAGTACTTC
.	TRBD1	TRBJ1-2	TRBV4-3	CASSQGRTGPYGYTF	TGCGCCAGCAGCCAAGGGAGGACAGGGCCCTATGGCTACACCTTC
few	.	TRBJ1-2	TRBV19	CASKSSVGRESDGYTF	TGTGCCAGTAAAAGTTCGGTTGGGCGGGAGAGCGATGGCTACACCTTC
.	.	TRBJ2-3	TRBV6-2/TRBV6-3	CASSPEADTQYF	TGTGCCAGCAGCCCCGAGGCGGATACGCAGTATTTT
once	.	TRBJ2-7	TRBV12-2	CASRLAALDRGLKPYEQYF	TGTGCAAGTCGCTTAGCGGCTCTTGACAGGGGACTAAAACCCTACGAGCAGTACTTC
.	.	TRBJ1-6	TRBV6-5	CASSFRARNSPLHF	TGTGCCAGCAGTTTCAGGGCACGGAATTCACCCCTCCACTTT
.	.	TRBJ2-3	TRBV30	CACSLAAFTDTQYF	TGTGCCTGCTCACTAGCCGCATTCACAGATACGCAGTATTTT
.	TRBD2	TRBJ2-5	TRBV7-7	CASSAGSGGETQYF	TGTGCTAGCAGCGCAGGCAGCGGGGGAGAGACCCAGTACTTC
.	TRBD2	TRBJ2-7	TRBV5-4	CASSLELAGYEQYF	TGTGCCAGCAGCTTGGAACTAGCGGGGTACGAGCAGTACTTC
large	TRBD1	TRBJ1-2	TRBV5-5	CASRTGQGEYGYTF	TGTGCCAGCAGGACCGGACAGGGAGAGTATGGCTACACCTTC